The 29 T cell receptor beta chains below all came from one sample that was sequenced in a study of T cell changes during pregnancy in multiple sclerosis. The method was immunoSEQ multiplex PCR; TCRdb's version includes in-frame clones alone and lacks a portion of them. The sample has 36,000 or so clones, 85% to 90% seen once. Sample: CD4+ T cells from peripheral blood mononuclear cells, taken in the first trimester of pregnancy. These receptors were obtained from a female donor with multiple sclerosis, enrolled in a pregnancy study.

The chain recombines TRBV5-1 with TRBJ2-1, with 8 bases aligning to TRBD1. V lost 4 bases and J lost 8; bases outside the gene matches: 5. This CDR3 contains 13 residues. Germline loops: CDR1 SGHRS, CDR2 YFSETQ. CDR3 protein: CASSPGQGHEQFF. CDR3 sequence (DNA): TGCGCCAGCAGCCCAGGACAGGGCCATGAGCAGTTCTTC.

The rearrangement uses TRBV5-1 and TRBJ2-2; 11 bases map to TRBD2. After removal of 2 bases from V and 5 bases from J, the junction contained 5 bases not matched to a gene. This CDR3 region has 16 residues. Germline assignment: CDR1 SGHRS and CDR2 YFSETQ. The CDR3 protein is CASSFTSGSGTGELFF. The CDR3 DNA reads TGCGCCAGCAGCTTCACTAGCGGGAGTGGAACCGGGGAGCTGTTTTTT.

In DNA, the CDR3 is TGTGCCAGCAGCTCCCTACAGGGTGCTATGAACACTGAAGCTTTCTTT. Encoded protein: CASSSLQGAMNTEAFF. V is TRBV7-9 and J is TRBJ1-1; maybe TRBD1 (6 bases). Germline CDR1 and CDR2: SEHNR and FQNEAQ (reference sequence). The CDR3 runs to 16 residues. V was cut by 4 bases and J by 0 bases, with 15 bases left in between.

The chain recombines TRBV7-8 with TRBJ2-2; 11 nucleotides line up with TRBD2. Trimming at V came to 2 bases and at J to 4 bases, leaving 12 bases not matched to a gene. CDR1 and CDR2 from the germline V gene are SGHVS and FQNEAQ. The CDR3 sequence is 19 residues long. The CDR3 loop is CASSLSPSGGPSGTGELFF. The DNA for the CDR3 is TGTGCCAGCAGCTTAAGTCCTAGCGGGGGGCCCTCGGGCACCGGGGAGCTGTTTTTT.

The chain has TRBV4-2 and TRBJ2-7, with D perhaps TRBD1 (6 bases). The CDR3 totals 16 residues. CDR1 is LGHNA and CDR2 is YNFKEQ in the germline V gene. The V and J ends lost 1 base and 2 bases respectively, with 15 bases between them. The CDR3 sequence: CASSQGGTTSTYEQYF. The CDR3 DNA is TGTGCCAGCAGCCAAGGAGGGACAACCTCGACCTACGAGCAGTACTTC.

The chain carries TRBV7-9 and TRBJ1-2, with D possibly TRBD1 on 6 matching bases. Trimming cost V 0 bases and J 7 bases, with 9 bases left between them. This CDR3 region has 13 residues. Germline V CDR1 and CDR2: SEHNR, FQNEAQ (reference sequence). CDR3 residues: CASSLAGGPGYTF. The CDR3 DNA sequence: TGTGCCAGCAGCTTAGCCGGGGGGCCTGGCTACACCTTC.

This chain joins TRBV27 and TRBJ1-1, with a tentative D call TRBD1 (6 bases). V lost 6 bases to trimming and J lost 2 bases, with 13 bases between them. CDR1 is MNHEY and CDR2 is SMNVEV in the germline V gene (reference sequence). This CDR3 has 14 amino acids. The chain's CDR3 is CASRPGTTNTEAFF. CDR3 DNA sequence: TGTGCCAGCAGACCCGGGACAACAAACACTGAAGCTTTCTTT.

The chain uses TRBV28 and TRBJ2-7; TRBD2 aligns across 9 bases. Germline CDR1 is MDHEN and CDR2 is SYDVKM. Germline trimming cut 6 bases from V and 1 base from J; bases unmatched to any gene: 4. The CDR3 spans 14 residues. The CDR3 DNA reads as TGTGCCAGCAGACTGACTAGCGGATCCTACGAGCAGTACTTC. Its translation is CASRLTSGSYEQYF.

The chain employs TRBV5-1 and TRBJ1-5, with D possibly TRBD1 on 5 matching bases. V shed 0 bases and J shed 4 bases, with 11 bases lying between them. The germline V gene has CDR1 SGHRS and CDR2 YFSETQ. The CDR3 consists of 15 residues. This CDR3 reads CASSLGTGGNQPQHF. In nucleotides, the CDR3 is TGCGCCAGCAGCTTGGGCACAGGTGGGAATCAGCCCCAGCATTTT.

V usage is TRBV7-9 and J usage is TRBJ2-5, with TRBD2 identical over 12 bases. The junction had 16 bases not matched to a gene; V was cut back by 3 bases and J by 5 bases. CDR1 is SEHNR, CDR2 FQNEAQ, per germline (reference sequence). The CDR3 extends over 19 amino acids. CDR3 amino acids: CASSFRTGASGGAMETQYF. CDR3 DNA: TGTGCCAGCAGCTTCAGGACAGGGGCTAGCGGGGGGGCCATGGAGACCCAGTACTTC.

The gene calls are TRBV30 and TRBJ1-4; 12 bases match TRBD1. The CDR3 loop spans 16 amino acids. Trimming took 0 bases from V and 8 from J; bases not matched to a gene: 7. The germline V gene has CDR1 GTSNPN and CDR2 SVGIG (reference sequence). The CDR3 nucleotides read TGTGCCTGGAGTGTAGGGACAGGGGGCTTTAGGGAAAAACTGTTTTTT. Amino acids: CAWSVGTGGFREKLFF.

J is TRBJ1-1 and V is TRBV2; possibly TRBD1 for D (5 bases). CDR1 is SNHLY, CDR2 FYNNEI, per germline. This CDR3 is built from 15 residues. Trimming took 6 bases from V and 4 from J, leaving 18 bases between them. CDR3 DNA sequence: TGTGCCAGCAGGGGAGATGGTGGGGGGAGCACTGAAGCTTTCTTT. This codes for CASRGDGGGSTEAFF.

The rearrangement uses TRBV5-4 and TRBJ1-2, with TRBD1 matching over 8 bases. Germline CDR1 reads SGHNT; CDR2 reads YYREEE (reference sequence). J was trimmed by 4 bases and V by 4 bases; bases with no gene match: 9. The CDR3 is made up of 15 amino acids. CDR3 region: CASSRDIQGGYGYTF. In nucleotides, the CDR3 is TGTGCCAGCAGCAGGGATATACAGGGGGGCTATGGCTACACCTTC.

The chain joins TRBV30 to TRBJ2-2; TRBD1 matches at 8 bases. The CDR3 spans 12 residues. In germline, CDR1 is GTSNPN, CDR2 SVGIG (reference sequence). The V segment lost 5 bases and the J segment 7 bases; nucleotides outside the gene matches: 3. The CDR3 DNA is TGTGCCTGGGGACAGGGTGGCGGGGAGCTGTTTTTT. This encodes CAWGQGGGELFF. The variable domain in full, with the rest retrieved from reference TRBV30 and TRBJ2-2, is SQTIHQWPATLVQPVGSPLSLECTVEGTSNPNLYWYRQAAGRGLQLLFYSVGIGQISSEVPQNLSASRPQDRQFILSSKKLLLSDSGFYLCAWGQGGGELFFGEGSRLTVL.

V gene TRBV6-5 combines with J gene TRBJ1-2, with D hard to call. Trimming cost V 6 bases and J 0 bases, with 11 bases left between them. Germline CDR1 MNHEY, CDR2 SVGAGI. This CDR3 contains 14 residues. CDR3 coding DNA: TGTGCCAGCAGGACGCTCCGGGCTAACTATGGCTACACCTTC. Protein sequence: CASRTLRANYGYTF.

The chain has TRBV18 and TRBJ1-5; 7 bases line up with TRBD1. The CDR3 is 16 amino acids. V dropped 4 bases and J dropped 2; count of bases not matched to a gene: 8. Germline V gene lookup returns CDR1 KGHSH and CDR2 LQKENI. CDR3 in amino acids: CASSLGQALGNQPQHF. The CDR3 coding sequence is TGTGCCAGCTCACTTGGACAGGCACTGGGCAATCAGCCCCAGCATTTT. The full variable domain, rest sourced from reference TRBV18 and TRBJ1-5, is NAGVMQNPRHLVRRRGQEARLRCSPMKGHSHVYWYRQLPEEGLKFMVYLQKENIIDESGMPKERFSAEFPKEGPSILRIQQVVRGDSAAYFCASSLGQALGNQPQHFGDGTRLSIL.

The chain uses TRBV7-9 and TRBJ1-6; possible D gene TRBD1, 5 bases. Germline V CDR1 and CDR2: SEHNR, FQNEAQ (reference sequence). V was shortened by 1 base and J by 10 bases, with 11 bases between the two germline ends. CDR3 length: 14 amino acids. The CDR3 sequence: CASSLEGVGSPLHF. The CDR3 DNA is TGTGCCAGCAGCTTAGAAGGGGTAGGCTCACCCCTCCACTTT.

V and J are TRBV28 and TRBJ1-4, with TRBD1 matching 7 bases. Trimming removed 3 bases from V and 7 bases from J; junction bases left unmatched: 11. The germline gives CDR1 MDHEN, CDR2 SYDVKM. There are 16 residues in the CDR3. CDR3 DNA: TGTGCCAGCAGTTTTTCTAGGGGGCACCGGGGTGAAAAACTGTTTTTT. Amino acids: CASSFSRGHRGEKLFF.

The chain links TRBV5-8 to TRBJ2-1; 10 bases fit TRBD1. The junction had 4 bases not matched to a gene; V was cut back by 4 bases and J by 12 bases. The germline CDR1 and CDR2 sequences are SGHTS and YDEGEE. The CDR3 extends over 12 amino acids. CDR3 residues: CASSRGQGPQFF. Here the CDR3 DNA reads TGTGCCAGCAGCAGGGGACAGGGGCCGCAGTTCTTC.

The chain carries TRBV11-2 and TRBJ1-4; 8 bases line up with TRBD1. V dropped 1 base and J dropped 8; count of bases not matched to a gene: 6. CDR3 length: 15 amino acids. Germline CDR1 SGHAT, CDR2 FQNNGV. The CDR3 spells CASSLAGGVQEKLFF. The DNA for the CDR3 is TGTGCCAGCAGCTTAGCAGGGGGCGTGCAGGAAAAACTGTTTTTT.

The chain recombines TRBV5-1 with TRBJ1-2, with no clear D. V lost 4 bases to trimming and J lost 1 base, with 14 bases between them. This CDR3 region has 15 residues. Germline V gene lookup returns CDR1 SGHRS and CDR2 YFSETQ. The CDR3 coding sequence is TGCGCCAGCAGCCTCTCCGCGGCGGGTAACTATGGCTACACCTTC. Residues: CASSLSAAGNYGYTF.

This chain joins TRBV30 and TRBJ1-1; D unclear. The ends were cut back, 2 bases at V and 1 base at J, with 11 bases in the middle. Germline V lookup: CDR1 GTSNPN, CDR2 SVGIG (reference sequence). This CDR3 region has 14 residues. CDR3 loop: CAWSKVATNTEAFF. The CDR3 coding sequence is TGTGCCTGGAGTAAAGTGGCCACGAACACTGAAGCTTTCTTT.

This chain uses TRBV15 with TRBJ2-5; TRBD2 matches 11 bases. Germline CDR1 LNHNV, CDR2 YYDKDF (reference sequence). Trimming took 5 bases from V and 1 from J; bases not matched to a gene: 9. The CDR3 extends over 17 amino acids. CDR3 DNA sequence: TGTGCCACCAGCCGATTAACTAGCGGGGGACCCCAAGAGACCCAGTACTTC. Protein: CATSRLTSGGPQETQYF.

The rearrangement uses TRBV27 and TRBJ2-3; 10 bases line up with TRBD2. The length of the CDR3 is 14 residues. CDR1 and CDR2 (germline): MNHEY, SMNVEV (reference sequence). Trimming took 6 bases from V and 5 from J; bases not matched to a gene: 5. The CDR3 region has the DNA TGTGCCAGCAGATCAGCGGGAGGGGTAGATACGCAGTATTTT. It is translated as CASRSAGGVDTQYF.

This chain's CDR3 is CASSSNGDNEQFF. Here the CDR3 DNA reads TGTGCCAGCAGTAGTAACGGGGACAATGAGCAGTTCTTC. The V call is TRBV25-1, the J call TRBJ2-1, with a weak D call TRBD2 (5 bases). The CDR3 loop spans 13 amino acids. V was cut by 5 bases and J by 5 bases, with 10 bases left in between. Looked up from germline, CDR1 is MGHDK and CDR2 is SYGVNS.

The gene calls are TRBV21-1 and TRBJ1-2; the D call of TRBD1 is as the table states it, not checked on the DNA. TRBV21-1 is a listed pseudogene. This CDR3 has 17 amino acids. The CDR3 spells CASSKQLDREPSRGYTF. The CDR3 region has the DNA TGTGCCAGCAGCAAACAACTTGACAGGGAACCTTCTCGAGGCTACACCTTC.

The rearrangement uses TRBV4-2 and TRBJ1-5, with D perhaps TRBD1 (5 bases). CDR3 length: 14 residues. Trimming removed 1 base from V and 4 bases from J, with 8 bases in between. Germline CDR1 and CDR2: LGHNA and YNFKEQ. CDR3 loop: CASSQGGRNQPQHF. As DNA, the CDR3 is TGTGCCAGCAGCCAAGGGGGGAGGAATCAGCCCCAGCATTTT.

The CDR3 reads CASSLSALYNEQFF. The CDR3 DNA sequence: TGTGCCAGCAGCTTGAGCGCGTTGTACAATGAGCAGTTCTTC. The chain uses TRBV7-9 and TRBJ2-1; no definite D call. Trimming cost V 3 bases and J 4 bases, with 10 bases left between them. Germline values: CDR1 SEHNR, CDR2 FQNEAQ (reference sequence). This CDR3 is 14 amino acids long.

The chain recombines TRBV6-6 with TRBJ2-1; 12 bases align to TRBD2. The CDR3 extends over 16 amino acids. Trimming removed 6 bases from V and 5 bases from J; junction bases left unmatched: 8. CDR1 and CDR2 from the germline V gene are MNHNY and SVGAGI (reference sequence). CDR3 sequence: CASRPKRTSGDNEQFF. The DNA of the CDR3 is TGTGCCAGCAGGCCTAAGCGGACTAGCGGGGACAATGAGCAGTTCTTC.